The present T cell receptor (beta chain) was sequenced within a study of blood T cell repertoires in COVID-19. About the study: PBMCs, B-cell-depleted T cells, or T cells provided the cDNA or gDNA that made up the material.

Original data processing: Researchers report that nucleated cell counts were estimated from reference gene primer amplification. TCRdb's copy holds only in-frame clones and misses some; the assay was immunoSEQ multiplex PCR. That table gives V, J and clone size, and the DNA gave D and trimming. The sample holds fewer than 300,000 clones, roughly 84% seen once. The CDR3 length is 16 residues. Per the germline V gene, CDR1 is SNHLY and CDR2 is FYNNEI. The ends lost 3 bases at V and 2 bases at J; junction bases unmatched: 6. The sequenced material came from peripheral blood. The source is a woman under 30 with acute or convalescent COVID-19. The chain uses TRBV2 and TRBJ1-5, with 8 nucleotides matching TRBD1. Written as DNA, the CDR3 is TGTGCCAGCAGTGAGGGGGTGACAGGGGGCAATCAGCCCCAGCATTTT. Translating it yields CASSEGVTGGNQPQHF.